This T cell receptor beta chain comes out of a study of cytomegalovirus exposure and HLA in healthy donors. Vbeta (60) and Jbeta (13) primers were used in the PCR. The table came from immunoSEQ multiplex PCR; TCRdb's copy has only in-frame clones and leaves some out. The sample includes approximately 150,000 clones, about 80% of them seen just once. Study outcomes and limitations: Prior analysis indicated that the majority of TCR beta V segments exhibited productivity approximately 87% or approximately 30% of the time. Presence/absence analyses assumed roughly uniform sequencing depth across donors, which may not hold. Analyzed later, association rates of TCRs varied across HLA loci, with DRB1 most and HLA-C fewest. A missense DCLRE1C variant was associated with V- and J-gene trimming of TCR beta chains in a later analysis, and an independent cohort replicated the association.

Regarding this clone: The antigen is undetermined.

Trimming took off 4 bases at V and 9 bases at J, with 17 bases between the two ends. This CDR3 comprises 14 residues. CDR1 SGDLS and CDR2 YYNGEE come from the germline V gene. This chain links TRBV9 with TRBJ2-1, with D perhaps TRBD1 (6 bases). This receptor was obtained from a man younger than 35 in good health and CMV-seronegative. The sample taken for sequencing was PBMCs. The CDR3 spells CASSHRDTFPEQFF. CDR3 DNA: TGTGCCAGCAGCCACCGGGACACCTTTCCTGAGCAGTTCTTC.